This TCR beta chain derives from a study of control samples from healthy donors and cancer patients. Germline loops: CDR1 SGHRS, CDR2 YFSETQ. V was clipped by 7 bases and J by 1 base, with 11 bases between them. There are 13 residues in the CDR3. The method was immunoSEQ multiplex PCR; TCRdb's version includes in-frame clones alone and lacks a portion of them. The sample consists of around 110,000 clones, approximately 92% of them appearing once. The chain carries TRBV5-1 and TRBJ1-1; D is ambiguous. Sequences were obtained from PBMCs. The TCR was taken from a woman aged 50 to 60 with colorectal cancer. The CDR3 nucleotides are TGCGCCAGCGCCGCGGCCCCGAACACTGAAGCTTTCTTT. Amino acid sequence: CASAAAPNTEAFF.